Reported below is one T cell receptor (beta chain). MiXCR was run by TCRdb on the 5' RACE reads, yielding one entry per CDR3 protein. The sample has about 220,000 distinct CDR3 sequences; over 5% are singletons. The sample is drawn from a study of identical twins. V shed 7 bases, J shed 5 bases, and the junction held 7 bases outside the gene matches. This CDR3 spans 13 amino acids. The germline V gene encodes CDR1 LNHDA and CDR2 SQIVND (reference sequence). A further study also used this sample, focusing on T cells expressing NK-cell markers. This second study says: In four donors, these clonotypes also led the CD3+CD56-NKG2C+ fraction.

This clonotype was sampled from a woman aged 18-29 years in good health. Sequencing used CD8+ T cells sorted from blood. The chain recombines TRBV19 with TRBJ1-2; 7 positions match TRBD1. CDR3 sequence reads: CASKPEGAYGYTF. Here the CDR3 DNA reads TGTGCCAGTAAACCGGAGGGGGCATATGGCTACACCTTC.